These T cell receptor beta chains were read from a single sample in a study of response to subunit inactivated influenza vaccine. Using its own MiXCR run on the RT-PCR reads, TCRdb lists one record per CDR3 protein. The table shows roughly 780,000 distinct CDR3 sequences, with 15% to 20% occurring only once. The source was PBMCs from blood, collected about 5 days after vaccination. These receptors were collected from a man aged 45 to 65 who received an inactivated influenza vaccine. Both conserved end residues are part of each CDR3. A D gene is named only where the DNA matches it firmly. Clone size appears in some rows only: once, few, many, or a class for an expanded clone.

>TRBJ2-7|TRBV2|TRBD2|NA
TGTGCCAGCAGTGTTGGAGCGGGAGTGGGCTACGAGCAGTACTTC
CASSVGAGVGYEQYF
>TRBJ2-5|TRBV6-5|TRBD1|few
TGTGCCAGCAGTTCGACAGGGGGGAATGGTCGTCCCCAGTACTTC
CASSSTGGNGRPQYF
>TRBJ2-7|TRBV7-9|NA|few
TGTGCCAGCAGCTTAATACAGGGTGGCCCCTACGAGCAGTACTTC
CASSLIQGGPYEQYF
>TRBJ2-4|TRBV7-6|NA|NA
TGTGCCAGCAGCTTAGTTGCGGGGGCTGATGGAAACATTCAGTACTTC
CASSLVAGADGNIQYF
>TRBJ2-3|TRBV7-2|TRBD1|few
TGTGCCAGCAGCTCGCGTTTGACAGGGATGGGGTCAGATACGCAGTATTTT
CASSSRLTGMGSDTQYF
>TRBJ2-5|TRBV5-1|NA|NA
TGCGCCAGCAGCTTGATTGGTGGGGGGCTCCAAGAGACCCAGTACTTC
CASSLIGGGLQETQYF
>TRBJ1-1|TRBV29-1|NA|NA
TGCAGCGTGGCCCCCCGGACGGCAACCTCCGAAGCTTTCTTT
CSVAPRTATSEAFF
>TRBJ2-7|TRBV10-3|NA|NA
TGTGCCATCAGGGCTGGGAGCTCCTACGAGCAGTACTTC
CAIRAGSSYEQYF
>TRBJ2-7|TRBV7-8|TRBD2|few
TGTGCCAGCAGCTTAGTTTCGGCTAGCGGTGTCGAGCAGTACTTC
CASSLVSASGVEQYF
>TRBJ2-7|TRBV5-1|NA|NA
TGCGCCAGCAGCTTGGTCGCACTGCCTACCTACGAGCAGTACTTC
CASSLVALPTYEQYF
>TRBJ2-7|TRBV20-1|TRBD1|many
TGCAGCGCTGGACAGGGAAGCTACGAGCAGTACTTC
CSAGQGSYEQYF
>TRBJ2-4|TRBV29-1|NA|many
TGCAGCGTTGCCGGTCCACTTAGTTTCATTCAGTACTTC
CSVAGPLSFIQYF
>TRBJ1-1|TRBV29-1|TRBD1|many
TGCAGCGTTGTAAACCTTCGGACAGGGGACCTGCTGAACACTGAAGCTTTCTTT
CSVVNLRTGDLLNTEAFF
>TRBJ2-1|TRBV28|NA|NA
TGTGCCAGCAGTTCCGAGGGACACGGGATGGATGAGCAGTTCTTC
CASSSEGHGMDEQFF
>TRBJ2-1|TRBV6-1|TRBD2|few
TGTGCCAGCAGCCTGACTAGCGGTGAATACAATGAGCAGTTCTTC
CASSLTSGEYNEQFF
>TRBJ1-1|TRBV20-1|TRBD1|NA
TGCAGTGCTCACACGGGGCAGTCAGGGGGGGACTTT
CSAHTGQSGGDF
>TRBJ2-4|TRBV4-3|TRBD1|few
TGCGCCAGCAGCCAAGGCTACGACAGGGCCCACATTCAGTACTTC
CASSQGYDRAHIQYF
>TRBJ2-5|TRBV12-3/TRBV12-4|NA|few
TGTGCCAGCAGTTTGCATATTTCCCTCCGACAAGAGACCCAGTACTTC
CASSLHISLRQETQYF
>TRBJ2-4|TRBV12-3/TRBV12-4|TRBD1|few
TGTGCCAGCAGTTCCCCGACAGGGGGCGGGGAAAACATTCAGTACTTC
CASSSPTGGGENIQYF
>TRBJ2-2|TRBV29-1|NA|few
TGCAGCGTTGACCCAGGAGGAGGGGAGCTGTTTTTT
CSVDPGGGELFF
>TRBJ2-2|TRBV5-5|NA|NA
TGTGCCAGCAGCCAGGTAGTTACCGGGGAGCTGTTTTTT
CASSQVVTGELFF
>TRBJ1-4|TRBV14|NA|few
TGTGCCAGCAGCCAAGATCTCGTCGGCAGGGAACTGTTTTTT
CASSQDLVGRELFF
>TRBJ2-7|TRBV12-3/TRBV12-4|NA|few
TGTGCCAGCAGTTTTGGAGGGGGCCGTTACGAGCAGTACTTC
CASSFGGGRYEQYF
>TRBJ2-1|TRBV7-3|TRBD1|NA
TGTGCCAGCAGCCGAATCCCGGGACAGGGGGGTGAGCAGTTCTTC
CASSRIPGQGGEQFF
>TRBJ1-1|TRBV18|TRBD1|NA
TGTGCCAGCTCACCACGGCTGGGGACAGGGATGAACACTGAAGCTTTCTTT
CASSPRLGTGMNTEAFF
>TRBJ2-3|TRBV4-3|NA|few
TGCGCCAGCAGCCAGCTTACCCCGGGGGGCCCAGATACGCAGTATTTT
CASSQLTPGGPDTQYF
>TRBJ1-2|TRBV6-5|NA|few
TGTGCCAGCAGTTCGATTCCAGGGGTCTATGGCTACACCTTC
CASSSIPGVYGYTF
>TRBJ2-7|TRBV7-2|TRBD2|few
TGTGCCAGCAGCTTAGGGGCTAGCGGGAAGTATTACGAGCAGTACTTC
CASSLGASGKYYEQYF
>TRBJ2-1|TRBV7-9|NA|few
TGTGCCAGCAGCTTAAGAAGGTTAGGTGACAATGAGCAGTTCTTC
CASSLRRLGDNEQFF
>TRBJ2-7|TRBV11-2|NA|many
TGTGCCAGCAGCTGGAGTGGCGAGCAGTACTTC
CASSWSGEQYF
>TRBJ1-1|TRBV28|NA|few
TGTGCCAGCAGTTTTCACAGATCGGGGCTGAACACTGAAGCTTTCTTT
CASSFHRSGLNTEAFF
>TRBJ2-7|TRBV7-3|NA|many
TGTGCCAGCAAGACCTCAAGCGGCTCCTACGAGCAGTACTTC
CASKTSSGSYEQYF
>TRBJ1-1|TRBV12-3/TRBV12-4|NA|NA
TGTGCCAGCAAAACAGGGTCGAACACTGAAGCTTTCTTT
CASKTGSNTEAFF
>TRBJ2-1|TRBV2|TRBD2|many
TGTGCCAGCAGACTTAGCGGGAGCTCCTACAATGAGCAGTTCTTC
CASRLSGSSYNEQFF
>TRBJ2-7|TRBV20-1|TRBD1|NA
TGCAGTGCTAGAGTTGAAGGACAGGGGCCTTTGATTTACGAGCAGTACTTC
CSARVEGQGPLIYEQYF
>TRBJ2-7|TRBV28|NA|few
TGTGCCAGCAGTTTTCTCCAAGACGTCTCGAGCTCCTACGAGCAGTACTTC
CASSFLQDVSSSYEQYF
>TRBJ2-5|TRBV7-2|NA|NA
TGTGCCAGCAGCTTATCTCAGCGGCAACAAGAGACCCAGTACTTC
CASSLSQRQQETQYF
>TRBJ2-7|TRBV15|NA|few
TGTGCCACCAGCACGGTGCCTATGAGCTCCTACGAGCAGTACTTC
CATSTVPMSSYEQYF
>TRBJ2-5|TRBV7-8|TRBD1|NA
TGTGCCAGCAGCCTAGCAGGACAGGGGGCTGAGACCCAGTACTTC
CASSLAGQGAETQYF
>TRBJ1-1|TRBV5-1|TRBD1|NA
TGCGCCAGCAGCATCCGGGACAGCCGGGTGAACACTGAAGCCTTCTTT
CASSIRDSRVNTEAFF
>TRBJ2-5|TRBV20-1|NA|NA
TGCAGTGCTAGAGATACGGCTCCGGGGCCCGGTATGGAGACCCAGTACTTC
CSARDTAPGPGMETQYF
>TRBJ2-1|TRBV5-1|NA|NA
TGCGCCAGCAGCATACTAGCCCCTGGGTACAATGAGCAGTTCTTC
CASSILAPGYNEQFF
>TRBJ2-7|TRBV19|TRBD2|NA
TGTGCCAGTAAGGTACGGGACTACTCCTACGAGCAGTACTTC
CASKVRDYSYEQYF
>TRBJ2-2|TRBV5-6|TRBD2|NA
TGTGCCAGCAGCCCCCTTAGCGGGAGAAAGGCCGGGGAGCTGTTTTTT
CASSPLSGRKAGELFF
>TRBJ2-1|TRBV20-1|TRBD1|few
TGCAGTGCTAGTCCAACAGGGGGGCAGTTCTTC
CSASPTGGQFF
>TRBJ2-1|TRBV5-1|NA|NA
TGCGCCAGCAGCTGGGGGAGGGGGCTAGGGTACAATGAGCAGTTCTTC
CASSWGRGLGYNEQFF
>TRBJ1-1|TRBV29-1|NA|few
TGCAGCGTGAGGGGGGGGAGAACTGAAGCTTTCTTT
CSVRGGRTEAFF
>TRBJ2-4|TRBV5-1|NA|NA
TGCGCCAGCAGCTTGGCCCCCGGGACCGGCTCAAACATTCAGTACTTC
CASSLAPGTGSNIQYF
>TRBJ1-5|TRBV6-1|TRBD1|NA
TGTGCCAGCAGACGAGGGACAGGGGTTTCCGATCAGCCCCAGCATTTT
CASRRGTGVSDQPQHF
>TRBJ1-5|TRBV10-3|NA|NA
TGTGCCATCAGTCCAGACCGGGATCCCAATCAGCCCCAGCATTTT
CAISPDRDPNQPQHF